The 14 T cell receptor beta chains reported below all come from one sample, sequenced in a study of graft-versus-host responses after intestinal transplantation. No cognate antigen is known for these TCRs. Method: immunoSEQ multiplex PCR; TCRdb's copy keeps in-frame clones and lacks some. Of tens of thousands of clones in the sample, roughly 90% were seen once. Sequencing was performed on unstimulated CD4+ T cells sorted from spleen or lymph node cells, taken before transplant. The receptors here all came from a human donor who was the organ donor for an intestinal transplant.

This chain links TRBV18 with TRBJ2-3, with TRBD2 matching 13 bases. The V and J ends lost 3 bases and 0 bases, in that order; junction bases with no gene match: 9. This CDR3 is 19 amino acids long. Germline values: CDR1 KGHSH, CDR2 LQKENI. The CDR3: CASSPPGTSGIRSTDTQYF. CDR3 DNA sequence: TGTGCCAGCTCACCCCCCGGGACTAGCGGGATCCGTAGCACAGATACGCAGTATTTT.

V gene TRBV5-4 combines with J gene TRBJ2-3; 10 bases match TRBD2. The V and J ends lost 4 bases and 6 bases, in that order; junction bases with no gene match: 11. CDR1 and CDR2 (germline): SGHNT, YYREEE (reference sequence). CDR3 size: 16 residues. In DNA form, the CDR3 reads TGTGCCAGCAGCCCCCGCTCAGCGGGAGGGCGGGATACGCAGTATTTT. Translating gives CASSPRSAGGRDTQYF.

The chain joins TRBV28 to TRBJ1-2; TRBD1 aligns across 7 bases. The germline V gene encodes CDR1 MDHEN and CDR2 SYDVKM. The CDR3 is made up of 14 amino acids. J gave up 3 bases and V 6 bases, and 7 bases lay outside the gene matches. CDR3: CASSLAGTDYGYTF. The CDR3 DNA sequence: TGTGCCAGCAGCCTAGCCGGGACAGACTATGGCTACACCTTC.

Only a few counts were recorded for this clone. This sequence joins TRBV2 and TRBJ2-7; 7 positions match TRBD2. The V gene's germline CDR1 is SNHLY and CDR2 FYNNEI. The CDR3 loop spans 12 amino acids. The J segment lost 11 bases and the V segment lost 4 bases, leaving 8 bases of the junction unmatched. The CDR3 DNA reads as TGTGCCAGCAGTGTCGACCGGGAGGCGAAGTACTTC. As protein: CASSVDREAKYF.

V usage is TRBV28 and J usage is TRBJ2-7; D may be TRBD2 (7 bases). Germline V lookup: CDR1 MDHEN, CDR2 SYDVKM. Trimming pared 7 bases from V and 2 bases from J, leaving 18 bases between. This CDR3 contains 15 residues. The CDR3 region has the DNA TGTGCCAGCACAAGAGGGGGGGACCTAACCTACGAGCAGTACTTC. Amino acid sequence: CASTRGGDLTYEQYF.

The chain uses TRBV28 and TRBJ2-7; 11 positions agree with TRBD2. The J segment lost 4 bases and the V segment lost 2 bases, leaving 10 bases of the junction unmatched. Looked up from germline, CDR1 is MDHEN and CDR2 is SYDVKM. The CDR3 consists of 17 residues. CDR3 sequence (DNA): TGTGCCAGCAGTTTAGGGGTTGTCCTAGCGGGAGGTTACGAGCAGTACTTC. It encodes CASSLGVVLAGGYEQYF.

The chain has TRBV9 and TRBJ1-5; 8 bases line up with TRBD1. Trimming removed 1 base from V and 5 bases from J; junction bases left unmatched: 2. Looked up from germline, CDR1 is SGDLS and CDR2 is YYNGEE. CDR3 size: 14 residues. The chain's CDR3 is CASSVQGADQPQHF. Here the CDR3 DNA reads TGTGCCAGCAGCGTACAGGGGGCGGATCAGCCCCAGCATTTT. Drawing the rest from reference TRBV9 and TRBJ1-5, the complete variable domain is DSGVTQTPKHLITATGQRVTLRCSPRSGDLSVYWYQQSLDQGLQFLIQYYNGEERAKGNILERFSAQQFPDLHSELNLSSLELGDSALYFCASSVQGADQPQHFGDGTRLSIL.

The chain has TRBV7-2 and TRBJ2-7; 7 positions agree with TRBD2. Unmatched junction bases numbered 17, after V lost 2 bases and J lost 7 bases. This CDR3 is built from 17 residues. Germline CDR1 and CDR2: SGHTA and FQGNSA. CDR3 nucleotides: TGTGCCAGCAGCTTAAAGGCGGGAGTGGGTGGGTCGGGGGAGCAGTACTTC. It yields the protein CASSLKAGVGGSGEQYF.

The chain is built from TRBV6-1 and TRBJ2-2, with D perhaps matching TRBD1 (6 bases). V was trimmed by 6 bases and J by 5 bases, leaving 13 bases between them. The CDR3 loop spans 14 amino acids. Germline lookup yields CDR1 MNHNS and CDR2 SASEGT. CDR3 DNA: TGTGCCAGCAGGCGGCAGGGGAGAACCGGGGAGCTGTTTTTT. As protein: CASRRQGRTGELFF.

V is TRBV29-1 and J is TRBJ2-2, with TRBD1 matching over 8 bases. The J segment lost 3 bases and the V segment lost 6 bases, leaving 3 bases of the junction unmatched. Germline V gene data show CDR1 as SQVTM and CDR2 as ANQGSEA. The CDR3 consists of 13 residues. The CDR3, as DNA: TGCAGCGTATACAGGGGGGACACCGGGGAGCTGTTTTTT. Amino acids: CSVYRGDTGELFF.

This rearrangement joins TRBV6-5 to TRBJ1-2; 8 bases map to TRBD1. The CDR3 totals 15 residues. From germline, CDR1 is MNHEY and CDR2 SVGAGI. V lost 7 bases to trimming and J lost 7 bases; unmatched junction nucleotides: 14. CDR3 in amino acids: CASISEIDRGTGYTF. For the CDR3, the DNA is TGTGCCAGCATCTCCGAAATCGACAGGGGCACTGGCTACACCTTC.

This clone appeared once. The gene calls are TRBV5-8 and TRBJ1-1; D is undetermined. Trimming took off 2 bases at V and 10 bases at J, with 12 bases between the two ends. Looked up from germline, CDR1 is SGHTS and CDR2 is YDEGEE. The length of the CDR3 is 12 residues. The CDR3 protein is CASSLETGRAFF. The CDR3, as DNA: TGTGCCAGCAGCTTAGAAACTGGGCGAGCTTTCTTT.

The V gene is TRBV2, the J gene TRBJ1-1; 9 positions agree with TRBD1. There are 17 residues in the CDR3. Germline loops: CDR1 SNHLY, CDR2 FYNNEI. Trimming took 5 bases from V and 5 from J; bases not matched to a gene: 15. The CDR3 nucleotides read TGTGCCAGCAGTCCCCCCGGGACAGGGCCATCGCGGACTGAAGCTTTCTTT. Its protein product is CASSPPGTGPSRTEAFF.

The chain uses TRBV4-3 and TRBJ2-2; D is possibly TRBD2 (6 bases). V was cut by 1 base and J by 1 base, with 16 bases left in between. The CDR3 runs to 18 residues. Germline CDR1 and CDR2: LGHNA and YSLEER. CDR3 loop: CASSQAISRDWNTGELFF. CDR3 sequence (DNA): TGCGCCAGCAGCCAAGCGATTTCCCGGGACTGGAACACCGGGGAGCTGTTTTTT.